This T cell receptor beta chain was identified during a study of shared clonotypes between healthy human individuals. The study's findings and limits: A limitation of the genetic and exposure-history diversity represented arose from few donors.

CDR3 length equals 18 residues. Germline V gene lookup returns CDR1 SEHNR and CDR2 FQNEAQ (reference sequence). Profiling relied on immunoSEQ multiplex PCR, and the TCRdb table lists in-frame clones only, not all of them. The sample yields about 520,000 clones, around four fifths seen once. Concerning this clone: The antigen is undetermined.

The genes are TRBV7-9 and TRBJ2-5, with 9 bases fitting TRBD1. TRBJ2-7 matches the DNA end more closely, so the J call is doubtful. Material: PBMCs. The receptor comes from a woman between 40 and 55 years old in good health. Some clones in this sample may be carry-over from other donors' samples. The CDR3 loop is CASSTPTGGAGYPYEQYF. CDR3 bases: TGTGCCAGCAGCACCCCGACAGGGGGGGCGGGTTACCCCTACGAGCAGTACTTC.